This T cell receptor (beta chain) emerged from a study of blood T cells in healthy people across ages. Study-level findings and limits: One million T cells yielded diversity estimates that were considered underestimates. With naive T cell percentage, TCR beta diversity showed a strong correlation. No one knew whether donors had CMV, which possibly confounded expanded clonotype changes.

CDR1 is LNHNV, CDR2 YYDKDF, per germline (reference sequence). The CDR3 spans 14 residues. J lost 5 bases, V lost 0 bases, and 1 base had no gene match. Using a J-beta primer mix together with a sample-barcoded 5' primer, a second PCR was run for about 6 to 12 cycles. TCRdb reanalysed the 5' RACE reads using MiXCR and keeps one entry per CDR3 protein. Here the sample spans just over 800,000 distinct CDR3 sequences, around 62% being singletons. About this clonotype itself: What it binds is unknown.

This TCR derives from a young man in good health. V gene TRBV15 combines with J gene TRBJ2-4; TRBD2 matches 7 bases. The sequencing input was blood. Written as DNA, the CDR3 is TGTGCCACCAGCAGAGATGCGGGGGAAAACATTCAGTACTTC. This sequence encodes CATSRDAGENIQYF.